This entry lists 12 T cell receptor beta chains sequenced from one sample in a study of T cells expressing NK-cell markers. After re-calling the 5' RACE reads, TCRdb lists one entry per CDR3 protein, DNA absent. The listing records about 460,000 distinct CDR3 sequences. The sequencing input was blood T cells: a sorted CD56 or NKG2C T cell subset, CD4+ or CD8+ T cells, or bulk PBMC T cells (not recorded which). Receptors were obtained from a woman in her fifties or sixties in good health.

The genes are TRBV5-1 and TRBJ2-1; absent DNA, TCRdb's TRBD1 call cannot be checked. This CDR3 region has 13 residues. Germline V gene sequence: CDR1 SGHRS, CDR2 YFSETQ. The CDR3 sequence: CASSLEPQGEQFF.

The chain carries TRBV11-3 and TRBJ2-3; TCRdb's assignment of TRBD2 cannot be checked, as there is no DNA. The CDR3 spans 18 residues. CDR1 is SGHNT and CDR2 is YENEEA in the germline V gene. Here the CDR3 reads CASSPEGLAFSRADTQYF.

The CDR3 is CASSASVAGAQYF. The genes are TRBV12-3 or TRBV12-4 and TRBJ2-3; TCRdb returns TRBD2, unconfirmable since there is no DNA. This CDR3 is built from 13 residues.

This rearrangement joins TRBV11-2 to TRBJ2-1; TCRdb gives TRBD2 as the D gene, but with no DNA this cannot be confirmed. Per the germline V gene, CDR1 is SGHAT and CDR2 is FQNNGV. This CDR3 is built from 19 residues. The CDR3: CASSSDREGLAGVHNEQFF.

This sequence joins TRBV6-6 and TRBJ1-1; TCRdb proposes TRBD1, but this gene call is untestable without DNA. The CDR3 sequence is 15 residues long. The germline V gene has CDR1 MNHNY and CDR2 SVGAGI (reference sequence). This chain's CDR3 is CASSYRQGLDTEAFF.

The gene calls are TRBV9 and TRBJ1-1; TCRdb's D call, TRBD1, is unchecked because there is no DNA. Germline V gives CDR1 SGDLS, CDR2 YYNGEE. The CDR3 totals 16 residues. CDR3 in amino acids: CASSPGGGSLEDEAFF.

The gene calls are TRBV5-5 and TRBJ1-2; the D call from TCRdb, TRBD1, cannot be confirmed without DNA. Per germline, CDR1 SGHKS and CDR2 YYEKEE (reference sequence). The CDR3 is 15 amino acids. Here the CDR3 reads CASSLDEGEFYGYTF.

This chain links TRBV10-3 with TRBJ2-2; the D call of TRBD1 rests on TCRdb alone, since no DNA is present to check it. Looked up from germline, CDR1 is ENHRY and CDR2 is SYGVKD. The CDR3 totals 17 residues. This chain's CDR3 is CAISARGPGANTGELFF.

The rearrangement uses TRBV7-9 and TRBJ2-1; TCRdb's D gene call, TRBD1, goes unchecked for lack of DNA. CDR1 SEHNR and CDR2 FQNEAQ come from the germline V gene (reference sequence). The CDR3 spans 14 residues. The CDR3 here is CASSRDRAYNEQFF.

V gene TRBV7-9 combines with J gene TRBJ2-1. Germline V lookup: CDR1 SEHNR, CDR2 FQNEAQ (reference sequence). The CDR3 extends over 14 amino acids. The CDR3 here is CASRDLSSYNEQFF.

The CDR3 reads CASSPGQGAGEQYF. The V and J genes are TRBV5-1 and TRBJ2-7; absent DNA, TCRdb's TRBD1 call cannot be checked. Per the germline V gene, CDR1 is SGHRS and CDR2 is YFSETQ. This CDR3 is 14 amino acids long.

The chain recombines TRBV5-5 with TRBJ2-5. This CDR3 has 17 residues. The germline V gene encodes CDR1 SGHKS and CDR2 YYEKEE (reference sequence). The CDR3 here is CASSLALRTSGWETQYF.